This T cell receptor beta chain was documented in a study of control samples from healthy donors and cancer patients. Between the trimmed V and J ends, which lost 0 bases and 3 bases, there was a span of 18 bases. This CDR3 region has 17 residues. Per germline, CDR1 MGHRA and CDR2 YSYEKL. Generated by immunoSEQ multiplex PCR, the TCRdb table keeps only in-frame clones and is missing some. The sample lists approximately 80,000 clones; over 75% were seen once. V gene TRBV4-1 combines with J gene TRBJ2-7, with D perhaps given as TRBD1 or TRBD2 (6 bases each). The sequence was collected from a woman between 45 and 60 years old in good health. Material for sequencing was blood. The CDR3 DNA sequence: TGCGCCAGCAGCCAAGATCAGGGGAACATGCGGGACTACGAGCAGTACTTC. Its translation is CASSQDQGNMRDYEQYF.